One sample yielded the 5 T cell receptor beta chains listed below, sequenced in a study of blood T cell repertoires in COVID-19. Sequencing used immunoSEQ multiplex PCR; TCRdb keeps in-frame clones, though not all of them. The table shows over 85,000 clones, with around 75% occurring only once. The specimen was peripheral blood. Receptor source: a human donor in a cohort sampled during active COVID-19.

The chain is built from TRBV7-2 and TRBJ2-5, with D maybe TRBD1 (5 bases). V was clipped by 5 bases and J by 3 bases, with 10 bases between them. The CDR3 has 13 residues. Germline CDR1 and CDR2: SGHTA and FQGNSA. The CDR3 here is CASSGQGKETQYF. In DNA form, the CDR3 reads TGTGCCAGCAGCGGGCAGGGTAAAGAGACCCAGTACTTC.

This clone was recorded only once. The J gene is TRBJ2-1, the V gene TRBV30; 7 bases match TRBD2. Trimming cost V 2 bases and J 4 bases; bases outside gene matches: 5. The CDR3 runs 14 residues. Germline V gene lookup returns CDR1 GTSNPN and CDR2 SVGIG (reference sequence). CDR3 coding DNA: TGTGCCTGGAGTCGGCGGGAGCAGTACAATGAGCAGTTCTTC. Its translation is CAWSRREQYNEQFF.

This chain connects TRBV6-5 to TRBJ1-5, with 9 bases matching TRBD1. With 6 bases clipped from V and 1 base from J, the junction kept 4 bases outside the gene matches. The CDR3 is 15 amino acids. From germline, CDR1 is MNHEY and CDR2 SVGAGI. The CDR3 DNA reads TGTGCCAGCAGGAGACAGGGGGGGAGCAATCAGCCCCAGCATTTT. It is translated as CASRRQGGSNQPQHF.

A single count supports this clone. The chain couples TRBV9 to TRBJ2-1, with 7 bases lining up with TRBD2. V was clipped by 4 bases and J by 8 bases; unmatched bases: 9. This CDR3 comprises 14 residues. The V gene's germline CDR1 is SGDLS and CDR2 YYNGEE. The CDR3 reads CASSSSGGKDEQFF. The CDR3 bases are TGTGCCAGCAGCTCTAGCGGAGGGAAGGATGAGCAGTTCTTC.

J is TRBJ2-1 and V is TRBV27, with a tentative D call TRBD1 (7 bases). Germline V lookup: CDR1 MNHEY, CDR2 SMNVEV (reference sequence). This CDR3 spans 13 amino acids. Between the trimmed V and J ends, which lost 5 bases and 14 bases, there was a span of 19 bases. CDR3 residues: CASSLARGTEEFF. The CDR3 nucleotides are TGTGCCAGCAGTCTAGCGCGCGGGACAGAGGAGTTCTTC.